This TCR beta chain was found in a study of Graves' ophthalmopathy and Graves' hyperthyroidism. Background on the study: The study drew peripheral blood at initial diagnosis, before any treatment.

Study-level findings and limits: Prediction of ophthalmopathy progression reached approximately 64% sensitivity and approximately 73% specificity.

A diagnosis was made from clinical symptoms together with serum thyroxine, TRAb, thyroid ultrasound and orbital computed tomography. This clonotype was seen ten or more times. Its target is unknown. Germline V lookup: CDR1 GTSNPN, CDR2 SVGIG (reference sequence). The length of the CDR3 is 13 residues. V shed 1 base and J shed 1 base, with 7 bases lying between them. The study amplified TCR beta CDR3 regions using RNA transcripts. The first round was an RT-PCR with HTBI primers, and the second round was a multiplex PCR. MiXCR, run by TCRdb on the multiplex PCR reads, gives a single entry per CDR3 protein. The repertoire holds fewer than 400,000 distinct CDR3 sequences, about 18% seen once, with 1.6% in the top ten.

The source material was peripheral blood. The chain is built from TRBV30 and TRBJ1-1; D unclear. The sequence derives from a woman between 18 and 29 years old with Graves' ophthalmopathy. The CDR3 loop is CAWSGLENTEAFF. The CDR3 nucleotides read TGTGCCTGGAGTGGACTCGAGAACACTGAAGCTTTCTTT.